This T cell receptor (beta chain) was identified during a study of blood T cells in healthy people across ages. Investigators took about 9.4 milliliters of peripheral blood from every donor. Samples had at least 6.5 million PBMCs isolated from them. Per sample, extraction of total RNA gave at least 6 micrograms in every case. With a J-beta primer mix and a sample-barcoded 5' primer, a second PCR ran about 7 to 11 cycles. Each cDNA molecule carried a tag from a template-switch adaptor that contained 12 random nucleotides. In TCRdb, the 5' RACE reads were re-called with MiXCR into one record per CDR3 protein. This table has 950,000 to 1,200,000 distinct CDR3 sequences, less than 45% appearing once. Germline values: CDR1 SGHAT, CDR2 FQNNGV. The V gene lost 0 bases and the J gene lost 6 bases, with 12 bases spanning the gap. The CDR3 runs 15 residues.

This chain joins TRBV11-2 and TRBJ2-1, with D uncertain. The sample consisted of blood. The TCR sequence derives from a man aged 18 to 29 in good health. The DNA of the CDR3 is TGTGCCAGCAGCTTAGAGGGCAGGCAGCTCAATGAGCAGTTCTTC. Its translation: CASSLEGRQLNEQFF.